The sequence of this T cell receptor (beta chain) was determined in a study of T-cell reconstitution after alpha-beta-depleted transplantation in children (dated by TCRdb to 2015 to 2016). Study-wide context: Using TCR repertoire profiling, the study quantitatively followed how T-cell immune reconstitution unfolded in children after TCRalphabeta/CD19-depleted allogeneic hematopoietic cell transplantation.

The library relied on PCR. The run used an Illumina HiSeq 2500. Molecular barcoding was employed in the preparation of TCR libraries, with unique molecular identifiers being used to normalize TCRbeta repertoire quantification. The public reads were reprocessed in TCRdb via fastp at Q25 and MiXCR, keeping in-frame beta chains. Each record represents a unique CDR3 protein, reported with the most common genes and DNA among its rows. The sample records approximately 130,000 distinct CDR3 sequences, around a tenth of which are singletons. The top ten hold around 24% of the sample. CDR1 and CDR2, looked up from the germline V gene, are SGHVS and FNYEAQ. The CDR3 starts with the cysteine, ends with the phenylalanine, and has 14 residues. Just the 42-base CDR3 DNA is kept, in frame starting at base 1. V loses 0 bases, J loses 5 bases, and the germline ends lie 10 bases apart. Results the study describes overall, beyond this receptor: In some patients, the high TCRbeta diversity seen at day 60 was put down to recipient T cells and intrathymic progenitors that had survived conditioning. Over subsequent months, a decline in hyperexpanded clone frequencies was noted, and after one year, T-cell counts and TCRbeta diversity were mostly ascribed to newly produced T cells. About two months after transplant, the apparently early recovery of alphabetaT-cell counts reportedly depended on just several hundred clones that had expanded rapidly and came from non-depleted graft cells.

Of note for this clonotype: This clone's antigen is unknown. Base quality data are lacking; no much larger clone is found one base away.

Taken with the paper, the label for treatment or condition translates to: allogeneic hematopoietic cell transplantation with graft depleted of TCRalphabeta T cells and CD19 B cells. The transplant recipients were children given TCRalphabeta/CD19-depleted allogeneic hematopoietic cell grafts. This receptor chain uses TRBV7-6 and TRBJ2-5; TRBD1 could be the D gene, as 6 bases match. The specimen was PBMCs, mostly from graft donor cells, collected 180 days after TCRalphabeta/CD19-depleted stem cell transplant. This clonotype was sampled from a girl in the first two years of life who had a stem cell transplant for combined immunodeficiency, so the T cells may come from the graft donor. The sequence in DNA is TGTGCCAGCAGCTTAGCGCCAGGGGCGGAGACCCAGTACTTC. The resulting protein is CASSLAPGAETQYF.